Below, 6 T cell receptor beta chains from the same sample are listed, as sequenced in a study of CD8+CD57+ T cells in acquired aplastic anemia. Before being chosen for sequencing, patients had shown CD8+CD57+ cell expansion by flow cytometry. The template used for profiling TCR beta VDJ and CDR3 was genomic DNA. MiXCR, run by TCRdb on the reads, gives a single entry per CDR3 protein. In the table there are roughly 170,000 distinct CDR3 sequences, about half of which are singletons. The sequencing sample was made of sorted CD4+, CD8+, or CD8+CD57+ T cells (not recorded which) from PBMCs. These receptors originate from a human donor with aplastic anemia.

The V gene is TRBV19, the J gene TRBJ2-7; D remains ambiguous. Germline CDR1 reads LNHDA; CDR2 reads SQIVND (reference sequence). CDR3 length equals 12 residues. V was pared by 6 bases and J by 1 base, with 7 bases between. The CDR3 protein is CASSMGSYEQYF. The DNA of the CDR3 is TGTGCCAGTAGCATGGGGTCCTACGAGCAGTACTTC.

Here the CDR3 reads CASARQGQPQHF. In DNA, the CDR3 is TGTGCCAGCGCCCGGCAAGGACAGCCCCAGCATTTT. The gene calls are TRBV24-1 and TRBJ1-5; no firm D call. Germline CDR1 and CDR2: KGHDR and SFDVKD. Trimming shortened V by 11 bases and J by 7 bases, and 14 bases separated the two germline ends. There are 12 residues in the CDR3.

The rearrangement joins TRBV25-1 to TRBJ1-4; D is perhaps TRBD1 (6 bases). V dropped 5 bases and J dropped 3 bases, with 13 bases sitting between them. The CDR3 is made up of 15 amino acids. Germline-derived CDR1 and CDR2 are MGHDK and SYGVNS. CDR3 bases: TGTGCCAGCAGTAAGATACAGGGTTCTAATGAAAAACTGTTTTTT. This codes for CASSKIQGSNEKLFF.

This clonotype was detected a few times. Being one base from a much bigger clone, this may be a read error. The V gene is TRBV5-1, the J gene TRBJ1-6; D not resolved. Between the trimmed V and J ends, which lost 3 bases and 7 bases, there was a span of 14 bases. The CDR3 spans 15 residues. Germline CDR1 reads SGHRS; CDR2 reads YFSETQ. CDR3 sequence reads: CASSSERVGNSPLHF. The CDR3 nucleotides read TGCGCCAGCAGCTCAGAAAGGGTGGGAAATTCACCCCTCCACTTT.

This clonotype has at least ten counts. CDR3 protein: CASSQGAEQFF. The CDR3 DNA sequence: TGTGCCAGCAGCCAAGGCGCTGAGCAGTTCTTC. The rearrangement joins TRBV3-1 to TRBJ2-1, with D unclear. Germline-derived CDR1 and CDR2 are LGHDT and YNNKEL (reference sequence). The V end lost 1 base, the J end lost 9 bases, and 4 bases lay between the germline ends. The CDR3 contains 11 residues.

Concerning this clonotype itself: A read error may explain this, as a much larger clone is one base away. The rearrangement uses TRBV6-1 and TRBJ2-7; the D is unclear. Germline CDR1 reads MNHNS; CDR2 reads SASEGT. Trimming removed 6 bases from V and 6 bases from J, with 21 bases in between. This CDR3 contains 15 residues. The CDR3 region is CASRGAGLQPGEQYF. The CDR3 nucleotides are TGTGCCAGCAGAGGAGCAGGTCTCCAACCGGGCGAGCAGTACTTC.